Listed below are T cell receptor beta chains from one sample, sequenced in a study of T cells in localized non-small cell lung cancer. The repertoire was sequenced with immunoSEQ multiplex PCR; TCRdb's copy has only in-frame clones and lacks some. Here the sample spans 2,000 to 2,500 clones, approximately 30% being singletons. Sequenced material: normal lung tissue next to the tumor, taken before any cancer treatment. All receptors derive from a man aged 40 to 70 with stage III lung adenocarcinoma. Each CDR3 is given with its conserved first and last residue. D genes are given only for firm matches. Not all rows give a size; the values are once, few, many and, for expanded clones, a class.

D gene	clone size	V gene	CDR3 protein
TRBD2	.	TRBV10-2	CASSESGGATDTQYF
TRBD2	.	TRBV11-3	CASSARTRASGANVLTF
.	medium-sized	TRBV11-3	CASSLGATGEETQYF
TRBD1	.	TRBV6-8	CASRTDRDPYEQYF
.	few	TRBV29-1	CSVEGPQLGDSYEQYF
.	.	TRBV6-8	CASSYLVGETQYF
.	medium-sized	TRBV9	CASRPRGGEETQYF
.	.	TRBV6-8	CASSPLGQNEKLFF
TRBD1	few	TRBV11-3	CASSFPPGTGSYEQYF
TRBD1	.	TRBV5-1	CASSPPPDRVGGYTF
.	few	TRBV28	CASSYRVRETQYF
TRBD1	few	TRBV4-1	CASSQDNYRGEYEQYF
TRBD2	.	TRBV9	CASTSGREDTQYF
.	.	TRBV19	CASSTSGTKGTGELFF
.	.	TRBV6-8	CASSYGPPNYGYTF
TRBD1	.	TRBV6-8	CASSYWDRGFAYGYTF
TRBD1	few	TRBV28	CASSLLRGDTEAFF
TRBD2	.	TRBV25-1	CASSSPTSGRALEQFF
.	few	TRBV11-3	CASSSGGLVNIQYF
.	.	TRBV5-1	CASSVAGATGELFF
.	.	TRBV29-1	CSVLRNTGELFF
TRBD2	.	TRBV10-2	CASSARGGLEADTQYF
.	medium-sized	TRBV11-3	CASSPQGSTDTQYF
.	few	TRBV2	CASKGGGSYNEQFF
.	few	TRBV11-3	CASSLVVGNTGELFF
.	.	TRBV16	CASSPSGSQQFF
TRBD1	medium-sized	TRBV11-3	CASSPRTGAVPDTQYF
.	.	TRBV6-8	CASSTFGGNQPQHF
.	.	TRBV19	CASKDMGAGTDTQYF
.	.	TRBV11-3	CASSLGQEENNEQFF
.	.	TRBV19	CANSNPNTGELFF
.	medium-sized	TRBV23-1	CASSQEVQGEYNEQFF
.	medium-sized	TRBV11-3	CASSPRTVNTEAFF
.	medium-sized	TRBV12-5	CASSKAGANVLTF
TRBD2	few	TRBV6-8	CASSSGLAGNYEQYF
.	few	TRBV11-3	CASSFENTGTSGGFF
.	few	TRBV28	CASSSAQILTGYTF
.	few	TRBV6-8	CASRIFSLGGQYF
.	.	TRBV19	CASSPGFYGYTF
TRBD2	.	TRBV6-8	CASGGATVLDEQYF
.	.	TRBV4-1	CASSPGGRVADYGYTF
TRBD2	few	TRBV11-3	CASRPTGLAGPTDTQYF
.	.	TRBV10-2	CASSESSTTYGYTF
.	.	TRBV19	CASRPDGTLRGNEQFF
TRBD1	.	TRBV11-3	CASSFPQGASSGNTIYF
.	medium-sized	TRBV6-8	CATLVGDNFYNEQFF
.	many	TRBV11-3	CASSPRGISYNEQFF
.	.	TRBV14	CASSQDKGSGNTIYF
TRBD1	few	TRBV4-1	CASSQEPNRGQTEAFF